The next 16 T cell receptor beta chains were all read from a single sample in a study of shared clonotypes between healthy human individuals. Libraries were prepared by immunoSEQ multiplex PCR; TCRdb keeps only in-frame clonotypes and omits some of them. The profile shows roughly 2,000,000 clones, roughly 94% of them singletons. Naive CD8 cells were CD45RO-negative, positively selected for CCR7, excluding terminally differentiated effector memory CD45RA+ cells. Material for sequencing was naive CD8+ T cells sorted from blood. The origin of the receptors is a man between 18 and 29 years old in good health.

The rearrangement joins TRBV19 to TRBJ1-1; D is undetermined. Trimming took 1 base from V and 0 from J, leaving 9 bases between them. The CDR3 contains 15 residues. Germline lookup yields CDR1 LNHDA and CDR2 SQIVND (reference sequence). CDR3 bases: TGTGCCAGTAGTATAGGGCCTCGGTTGAACACTGAAGCTTTCTTT. Translated, it gives CASSIGPRLNTEAFF.

The rearrangement links TRBV7-2 to TRBJ2-7; possibly TRBD1 or TRBD2 for D (5 bases each). From germline, CDR1 is SGHTA and CDR2 FQGNSA. The CDR3 has 14 amino acids. V lost 5 bases, J lost 5 bases, and 16 bases lay in between. CDR3 sequence (DNA): TGTGCCAGCAGCCCCTGGGACCTTGGGCACGAGCAGTACTTC. It is translated as CASSPWDLGHEQYF.

This chain joins TRBV5-6 and TRBJ2-1, with 8 positions matching TRBD1. In germline, CDR1 is SGHDT, CDR2 YYEEEE. The V segment lost 3 bases and the J segment 4 bases; nucleotides outside the gene matches: 6. The CDR3 is 15 amino acids. The CDR3 DNA follows: TGTGCCAGCAGCTCCCCCGGGACAGGATACAATGAGCAGTTCTTC. Translation: CASSSPGTGYNEQFF.

CDR3 nucleotides: TGTGCCAGCAGCTGGCTCTCTCTTCCGAACACTGAAGCTTTCTTT. It encodes CASSWLSLPNTEAFF. The chain joins TRBV5-6 to TRBJ1-1, with D hard to call. Germline CDR1 is SGHDT and CDR2 is YYEEEE. Trimming took off 3 bases at V and 1 base at J, with 13 bases between the two ends. The CDR3 loop spans 15 amino acids.

The gene calls are TRBV9 and TRBJ2-5, with D perhaps TRBD2 (5 bases). Trimming removed 0 bases at V and 5 bases at J, with 14 bases between. The CDR3 extends over 15 amino acids. Per germline, CDR1 SGDLS and CDR2 YYNGEE. This CDR3 reads CASSVAGVGYETQYF. The CDR3 DNA sequence: TGTGCCAGCAGCGTAGCCGGGGTAGGGTACGAGACCCAGTACTTC.

The rearrangement joins TRBV27 to TRBJ2-2; D is unresolved. This CDR3 has 15 amino acids. V was cut by 3 bases and J by 0 bases, with 8 bases left in between. Germline V lookup: CDR1 MNHEY, CDR2 SMNVEV (reference sequence). The DNA of the CDR3 is TGTGCCAGCAGTTTCGGTGGAACGAACACCGGGGAGCTGTTTTTT. This gives the protein CASSFGGTNTGELFF.

This clone was seen once. The V gene is TRBV7-9, the J gene TRBJ2-7; possible D gene TRBD1, 6 bases. V was trimmed by 4 bases and J by 5 bases, leaving 15 bases between them. The CDR3 totals 14 residues. CDR1 is SEHNR, CDR2 FQNEAQ, per germline (reference sequence). Here the CDR3 DNA reads TGTGCCAGCAGCTCTACAGGGTGGCCGGACGAGCAGTACTTC. This codes for CASSSTGWPDEQYF.

Details on this clone: Different DNA sequences within this sample yield the same CDR3. This chain joins TRBV29-1 and TRBJ1-1; D unresolved. Germline assignment: CDR1 SQVTM and CDR2 ANQGSEA. Trimming removed 4 bases at V and 4 bases at J, with 1 base between. The CDR3 is made up of 9 amino acids. The CDR3 DNA is TGCAGCGTTGGCACTGAAGCTTTCTTT. This codes for CSVGTEAFF.

The chain has TRBV15 and TRBJ1-2, with D maybe TRBD1 (5 bases). Germline lookup yields CDR1 LNHNV and CDR2 YYDKDF (reference sequence). The CDR3 spans 17 residues. Trimming removed 3 bases at V and 1 base at J, with 18 bases between. CDR3 in amino acids: CATSSDSSLEFNYGYTF. As DNA, the CDR3 is TGTGCCACCAGCAGTGACAGTAGTTTGGAGTTTAACTATGGCTACACCTTC.

V gene TRBV4-1 combines with J gene TRBJ2-7; 7 nucleotides match TRBD2. The V and J ends lost 0 bases and 6 bases, in that order; junction bases with no gene match: 11. This CDR3 spans 16 amino acids. Germline V gene sequence: CDR1 MGHRA, CDR2 YSYEKL. CDR3 in DNA: TGCGCCAGCAGCCAAGAGGGCTGGGAGCGGGACGGCGAGCAGTACTTC. Protein sequence: CASSQEGWERDGEQYF.

The chain links TRBV28 to TRBJ2-2; D possibly matches TRBD1 or TRBD2 (5 bases each). Trimming cost V 6 bases and J 5 bases, with 28 bases left between them. The CDR3 contains 19 residues. Germline CDR1 reads MDHEN; CDR2 reads SYDVKM. CDR3 coding DNA: TGTGCCAGCAGCACAGATTCCATCGGGGCGAGAACAATAACCGGGGAGCTGTTTTTT. It is translated as CASSTDSIGARTITGELFF.

Worth noting for this clone: Other nucleotide sequences in the sample specify the same CDR3. The genes are TRBV13 and TRBJ2-6; no clear D gene. The CDR3 contains 15 residues. V was shortened by 4 bases and J by 1 base, with 8 bases between the two germline ends. Germline CDR1 PRHDT, CDR2 FYEKMQ (reference sequence). CDR3 DNA: TGTGCCAGCAGCTCCGTCGGTTCTGGGGCCAACGTCCTGACTTTC. Encoded protein: CASSSVGSGANVLTF.

The rearrangement links TRBV19 to TRBJ1-2; 8 bases fit TRBD1. This CDR3 is built from 14 residues. Germline values: CDR1 LNHDA, CDR2 SQIVND (reference sequence). The trim removed 5 bases at V and 5 bases at J, leaving 7 bases unmatched. CDR3 nucleotides: TGTGCCAGTAGTGAGGTCGGGACAGGTTATGGCTACACCTTC. Amino acids: CASSEVGTGYGYTF.

The V gene is TRBV27, the J gene TRBJ2-1, with 10 bases matching TRBD2. V dropped 7 bases and J dropped 3; count of bases not matched to a gene: 3. CDR3 length equals 14 residues. Germline V gives CDR1 MNHEY, CDR2 SMNVEV (reference sequence). The CDR3 sequence: CASTSGSFYNEQFF. The CDR3 DNA reads TGTGCCAGCACTAGCGGGAGTTTCTACAATGAGCAGTTCTTC.

Only one count was recorded for this clone. The V gene is TRBV7-9, the J gene TRBJ1-4; D possibly corresponds to TRBD1 (5 bases). The length of the CDR3 is 14 residues. The germline gives CDR1 SEHNR, CDR2 FQNEAQ (reference sequence). Trimming left V 5 bases short and J 4 bases short, with 11 bases between. The chain's CDR3 is CASSDRDGNEKLFF. CDR3 DNA sequence: TGTGCCAGCAGCGACCGGGACGGTAATGAAAAACTGTTTTTT. The full variable domain, in which reference TRBV7-9 and TRBJ1-4 provide the parts outside the CDR3, is DTGVSQNPRHKITKRGQNVTFRCDPISEHNRLYWYRQTLGQGPEFLTYFQNEAQLEKSRLLSDRFSAERPKGSFSTLEIQRTEQGDSAMYLCASSDRDGNEKLFFGSGTQLSVL.

In DNA form, the CDR3 reads TGCGCCAGCAGCCAAGAGGGGGGGCCCTACAATGAGCAGTTCTTC. Amino acid sequence: CASSQEGGPYNEQFF. The rearrangement joins TRBV4-1 to TRBJ2-1, with D maybe TRBD2 (7 bases). V was clipped by 0 bases and J by 2 bases, with 8 bases between them. Per germline, CDR1 MGHRA and CDR2 YSYEKL. The CDR3 runs to 15 residues.